The clone carrying this TCR beta chain was counted between two and nine times. V lost 6 bases and J 2 bases, leaving 14 bases between the germline ends. Germline lookup yields CDR1 SGHRS and CDR2 YFSETQ. This CDR3 has 14 residues. The data derive from a study of blood T cells in healthy people across ages. A J-beta primer mix and a sample-barcoded 5' primer were used in a second PCR of roughly 7 to 12 cycles. Each CDR3 protein gets one entry after TCRdb re-called the 5' RACE reads with MiXCR. This table holds about a million distinct CDR3 sequences, 51% found once. V gene TRBV5-1 combines with J gene TRBJ2-5, with D perhaps TRBD1 (5 bases). The origin of this receptor is a woman aged 55-69 years in good health. Sequenced material: blood. This chain's CDR3 is CASTRQYTQETQYF. CDR3 sequence (DNA): TGCGCCAGCACACGACAGTATACTCAAGAGACCCAGTACTTC.